This T cell receptor (beta chain) was identified in a study of blood T cell repertoires in COVID-19. Looking at the study overall: Sites across the United States, Italy and Spain contributed samples from acute and convalescent COVID-19. From T cells, B-cell-depleted T cells, or PBMCs came the material, which was cDNA or gDNA.

Germline CDR1 is MNHEY and CDR2 is SMNVEV (reference sequence). The J segment lost 9 bases and the V segment lost 4 bases, leaving 5 bases of the junction unmatched. This CDR3 spans 15 amino acids. Living in 24 US areas, the participants were between 18 and 89 years of age. Under the authors' procedure: By means of reference gene primer amplification, nucleated cell counts were estimated. Sequenced by immunoSEQ multiplex PCR; TCRdb stores in-frame clones only, minus some. V, J and clone size derive from that table, while D and trimming were established from the DNA sequence. The sample yields approximately 250,000 clones, around 89% seen once.

The gene calls are TRBV27 and TRBJ1-6; 11 nucleotides align to TRBD1. The sample was PBMCs or T cells enriched from blood (not recorded which). This TCR was sampled from a woman aged 40 to 49 with acute COVID-19. The CDR3 region has the DNA TGTGCCAGCAGTTCGGGACAGGGGGTAGGTTCACCCCTCCACTTT. Residues: CASSSGQGVGSPLHF.